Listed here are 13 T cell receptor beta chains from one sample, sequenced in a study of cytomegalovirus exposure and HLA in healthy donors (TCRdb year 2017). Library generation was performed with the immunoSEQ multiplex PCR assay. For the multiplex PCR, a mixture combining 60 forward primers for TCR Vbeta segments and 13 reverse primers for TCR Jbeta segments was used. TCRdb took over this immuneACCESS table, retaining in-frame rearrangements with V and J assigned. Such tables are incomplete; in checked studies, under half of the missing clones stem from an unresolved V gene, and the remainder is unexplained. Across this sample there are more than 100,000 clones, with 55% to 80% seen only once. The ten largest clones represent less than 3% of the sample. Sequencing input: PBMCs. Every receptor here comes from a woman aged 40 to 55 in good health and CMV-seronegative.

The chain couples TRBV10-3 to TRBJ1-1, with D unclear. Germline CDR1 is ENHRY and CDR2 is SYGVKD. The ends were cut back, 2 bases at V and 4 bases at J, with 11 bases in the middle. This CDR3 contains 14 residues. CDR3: CAISESGVSTEAFF. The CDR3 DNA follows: TGTGCCATCAGTGAGAGCGGCGTAAGCACTGAAGCTTTCTTT.

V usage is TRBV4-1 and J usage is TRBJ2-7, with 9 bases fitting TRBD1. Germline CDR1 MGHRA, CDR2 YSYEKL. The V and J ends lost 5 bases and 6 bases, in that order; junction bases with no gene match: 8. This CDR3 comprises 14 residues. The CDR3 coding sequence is TGCGCCAGCAGCTTGGACAGGGGTTTGGGCGAGCAGTACTTC. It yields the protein CASSLDRGLGEQYF.

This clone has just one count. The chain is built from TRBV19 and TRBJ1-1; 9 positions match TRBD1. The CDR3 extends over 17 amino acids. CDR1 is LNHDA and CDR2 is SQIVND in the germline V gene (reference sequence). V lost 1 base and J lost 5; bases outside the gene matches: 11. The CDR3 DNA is TGTGCCAGTAGTATAGCTATCCGGGACAGGGCATTAACTGAAGCTTTCTTT. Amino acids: CASSIAIRDRALTEAFF.

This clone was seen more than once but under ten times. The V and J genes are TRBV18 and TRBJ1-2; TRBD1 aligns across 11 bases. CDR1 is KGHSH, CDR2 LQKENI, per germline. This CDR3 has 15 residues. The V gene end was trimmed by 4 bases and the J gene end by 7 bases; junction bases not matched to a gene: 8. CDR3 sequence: CASSQDTGTGGGYTF. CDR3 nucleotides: TGTGCCAGCTCACAGGATACCGGGACAGGGGGTGGCTACACCTTC. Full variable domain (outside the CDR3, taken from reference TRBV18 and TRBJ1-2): NAGVMQNPRHLVRRRGQEARLRCSPMKGHSHVYWYRQLPEEGLKFMVYLQKENIIDESGMPKERFSAEFPKEGPSILRIQQVVRGDSAAYFCASSQDTGTGGGYTFGSGTRLTVV.

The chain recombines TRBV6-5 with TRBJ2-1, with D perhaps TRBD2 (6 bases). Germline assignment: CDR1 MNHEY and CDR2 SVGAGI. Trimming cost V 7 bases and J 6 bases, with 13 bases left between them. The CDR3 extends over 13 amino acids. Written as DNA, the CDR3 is TGTGCCAGCAAACGTAGCGGACGCAATGAGCAGTTCTTC. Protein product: CASKRSGRNEQFF.

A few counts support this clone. CDR3 in DNA: TGTGCCAGTAGTCCCAACAAAGGACTGTATGGAAACACCATATATTTT. This sequence encodes CASSPNKGLYGNTIYF. The chain is built from TRBV19 and TRBJ1-3; D is unresolved. This CDR3 region has 16 residues. The germline V gene encodes CDR1 LNHDA and CDR2 SQIVND (reference sequence). Deletions cut 5 bases from V and 3 bases from J, with 17 bases between.

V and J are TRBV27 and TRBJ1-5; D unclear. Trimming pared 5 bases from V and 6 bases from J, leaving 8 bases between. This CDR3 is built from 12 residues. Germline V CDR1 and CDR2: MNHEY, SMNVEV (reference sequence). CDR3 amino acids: CASSRGGQPQHF. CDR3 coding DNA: TGTGCCAGCAGTCGAGGCGGTCAGCCCCAGCATTTT.

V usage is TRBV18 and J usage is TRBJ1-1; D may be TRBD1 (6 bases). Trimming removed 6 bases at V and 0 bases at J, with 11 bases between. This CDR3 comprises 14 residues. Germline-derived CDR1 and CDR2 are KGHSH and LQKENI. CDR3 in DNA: TGTGCCAGCTCCCCGGGACAAGTGAACACTGAAGCTTTCTTT. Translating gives CASSPGQVNTEAFF.

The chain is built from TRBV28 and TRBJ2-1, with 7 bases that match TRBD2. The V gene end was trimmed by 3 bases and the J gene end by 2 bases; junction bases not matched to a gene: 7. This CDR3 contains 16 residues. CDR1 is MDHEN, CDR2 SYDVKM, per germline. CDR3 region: CASSFLTGGTYNEQFF. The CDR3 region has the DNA TGTGCCAGCAGTTTCTTGACGGGGGGAACCTACAATGAGCAGTTCTTC.

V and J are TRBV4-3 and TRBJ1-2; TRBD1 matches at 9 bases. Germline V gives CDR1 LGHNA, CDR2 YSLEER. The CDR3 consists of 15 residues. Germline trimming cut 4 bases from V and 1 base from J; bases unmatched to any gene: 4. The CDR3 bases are TGCGCCAGCAGCCTTCGACAGGGGGATAACTATGGCTACACCTTC. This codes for CASSLRQGDNYGYTF.

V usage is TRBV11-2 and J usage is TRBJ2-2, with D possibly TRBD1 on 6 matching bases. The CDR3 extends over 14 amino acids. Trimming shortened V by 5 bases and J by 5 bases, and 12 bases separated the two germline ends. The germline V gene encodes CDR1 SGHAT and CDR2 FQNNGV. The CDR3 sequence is CASSVGQLTGELFF. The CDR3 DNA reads TGTGCCAGCAGCGTCGGACAGTTGACCGGGGAGCTGTTTTTT.

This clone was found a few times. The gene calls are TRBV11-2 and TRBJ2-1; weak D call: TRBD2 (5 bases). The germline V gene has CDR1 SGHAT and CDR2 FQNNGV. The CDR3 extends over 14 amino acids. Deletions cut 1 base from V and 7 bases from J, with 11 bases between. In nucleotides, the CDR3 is TGTGCCAGCAGCTTAGGTGGAGGCGGGAATGAGCAGTTCTTC. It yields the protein CASSLGGGGNEQFF.

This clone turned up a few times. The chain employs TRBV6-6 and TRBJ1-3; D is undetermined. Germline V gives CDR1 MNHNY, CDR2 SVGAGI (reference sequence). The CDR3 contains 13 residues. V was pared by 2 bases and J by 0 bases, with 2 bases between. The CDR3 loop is CASSYRSGNTIYF. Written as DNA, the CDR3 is TGTGCCAGCAGTTACCGCTCTGGAAACACCATATATTTT.